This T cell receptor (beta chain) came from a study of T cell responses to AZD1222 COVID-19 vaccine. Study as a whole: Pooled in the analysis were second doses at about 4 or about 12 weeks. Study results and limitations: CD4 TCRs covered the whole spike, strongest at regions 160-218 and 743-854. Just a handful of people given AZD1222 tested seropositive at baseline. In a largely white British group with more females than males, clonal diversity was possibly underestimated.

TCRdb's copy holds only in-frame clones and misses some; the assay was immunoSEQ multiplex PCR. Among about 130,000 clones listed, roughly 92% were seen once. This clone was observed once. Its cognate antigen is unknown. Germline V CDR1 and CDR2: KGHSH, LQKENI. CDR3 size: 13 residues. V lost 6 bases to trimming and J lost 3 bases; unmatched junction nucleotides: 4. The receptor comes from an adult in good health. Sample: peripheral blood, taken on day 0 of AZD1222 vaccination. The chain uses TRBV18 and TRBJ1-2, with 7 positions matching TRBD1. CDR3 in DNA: TGTGCCAGCTCCGACAGGGATGACTATGGCTACACCTTC. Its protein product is CASSDRDDYGYTF. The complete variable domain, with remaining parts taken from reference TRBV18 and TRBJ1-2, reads NAGVMQNPRHLVRRRGQEARLRCSPMKGHSHVYWYRQLPEEGLKFMVYLQKENIIDESGMPKERFSAEFPKEGPSILRIQQVVRGDSAAYFCASSDRDDYGYTFGSGTRLTVV.